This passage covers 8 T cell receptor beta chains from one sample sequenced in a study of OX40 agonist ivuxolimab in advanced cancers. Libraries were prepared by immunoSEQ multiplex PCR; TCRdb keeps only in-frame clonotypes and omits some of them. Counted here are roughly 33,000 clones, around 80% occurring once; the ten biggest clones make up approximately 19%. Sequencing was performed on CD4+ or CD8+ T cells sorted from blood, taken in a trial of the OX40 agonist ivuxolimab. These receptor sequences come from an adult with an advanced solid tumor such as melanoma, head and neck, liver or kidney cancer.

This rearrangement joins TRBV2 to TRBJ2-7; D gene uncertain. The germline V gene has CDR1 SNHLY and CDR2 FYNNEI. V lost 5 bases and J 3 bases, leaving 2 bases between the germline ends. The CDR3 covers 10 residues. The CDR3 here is CASSNYEQYF. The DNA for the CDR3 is TGTGCCAGCAGTAACTACGAGCAGTACTTC. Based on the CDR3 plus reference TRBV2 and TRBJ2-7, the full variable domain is EPEVTQTPSHQVTQMGQEVILRCVPISNHLYFYWYRQILGQKVEFLVSFYNNEISEKSEIFDDQFSVERPDGSNFTLKIRSTKLEDSAMYFCASSNYEQYFGPGTRLTVT.

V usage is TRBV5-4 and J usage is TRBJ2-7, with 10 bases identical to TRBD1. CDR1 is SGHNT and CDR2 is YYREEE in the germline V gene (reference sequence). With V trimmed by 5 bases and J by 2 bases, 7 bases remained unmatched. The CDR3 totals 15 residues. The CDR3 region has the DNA TGTGCCAGCAGTTATGGGACAGGGGACACCTACGAGCAGTACTTC. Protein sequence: CASSYGTGDTYEQYF.

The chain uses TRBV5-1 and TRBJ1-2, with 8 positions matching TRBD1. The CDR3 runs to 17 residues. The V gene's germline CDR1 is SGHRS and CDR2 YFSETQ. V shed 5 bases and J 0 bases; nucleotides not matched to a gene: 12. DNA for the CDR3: TGCGCCAGCAGTCCTCGGACAGGGCTGAGAGCTAACTATGGCTACACCTTC. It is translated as CASSPRTGLRANYGYTF.

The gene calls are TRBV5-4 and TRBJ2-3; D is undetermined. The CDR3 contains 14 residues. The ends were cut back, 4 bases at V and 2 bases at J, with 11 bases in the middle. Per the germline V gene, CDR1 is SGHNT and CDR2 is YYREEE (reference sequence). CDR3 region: CASSQVTDTDTQYF. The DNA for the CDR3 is TGTGCCAGCAGCCAAGTGACTGACACAGATACGCAGTATTTT.

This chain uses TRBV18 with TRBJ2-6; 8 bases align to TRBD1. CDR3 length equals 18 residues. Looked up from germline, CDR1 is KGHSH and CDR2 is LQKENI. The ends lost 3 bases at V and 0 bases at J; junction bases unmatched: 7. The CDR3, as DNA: TGTGCCAGCTCACCTACACAGGGGGGTATCTCTGGGGCCAACGTCCTGACTTTC. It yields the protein CASSPTQGGISGANVLTF.

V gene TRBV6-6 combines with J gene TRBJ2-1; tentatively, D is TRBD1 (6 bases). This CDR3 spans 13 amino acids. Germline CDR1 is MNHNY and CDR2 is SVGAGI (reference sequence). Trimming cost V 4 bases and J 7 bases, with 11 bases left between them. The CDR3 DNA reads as TGTGCCAGCAGTTTGGGGGCGCATAATGAGCAGTTCTTC. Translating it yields CASSLGAHNEQFF.

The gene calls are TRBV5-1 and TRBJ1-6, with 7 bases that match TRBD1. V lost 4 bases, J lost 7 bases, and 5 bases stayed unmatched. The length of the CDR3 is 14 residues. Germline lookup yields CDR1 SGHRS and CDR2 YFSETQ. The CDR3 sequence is CASSQGQTNSPLHF. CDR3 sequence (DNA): TGCGCCAGCAGCCAGGGACAGACCAATTCACCCCTCCACTTT. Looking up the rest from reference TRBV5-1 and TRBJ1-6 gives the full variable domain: KAGVTQTPRYLIKTRGQQVTLSCSPISGHRSVSWYQQTPGQGLQFLFEYFSETQRNKGNFPGRFSGRQFSNSRSEMNVSTLELGDSALYLCASSQGQTNSPLHFGNGTRLTVT.

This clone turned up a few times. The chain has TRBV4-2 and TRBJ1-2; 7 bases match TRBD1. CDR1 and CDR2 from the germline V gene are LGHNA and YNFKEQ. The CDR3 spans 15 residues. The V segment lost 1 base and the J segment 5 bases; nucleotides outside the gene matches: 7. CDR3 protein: CASSQAGGQNYGYTF. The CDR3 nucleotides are TGTGCCAGCAGCCAAGCGGGGGGACAGAATTATGGCTACACCTTC.